Below are 26 T cell receptor beta chains sequenced from a single sample in a study of control samples from healthy donors and cancer patients. Produced via immunoSEQ multiplex PCR; TCRdb's table is partial and in-frame only. The data contain about 250,000 clones, roughly 80% of them seen just once; the ten biggest clones take up more than 10%. Sequenced: PBMCs. The receptors were sampled from a woman aged 55-70 years with lung cancer.

The chain is built from TRBV5-6 and TRBJ1-3; D may be TRBD1 (6 bases). V gave up 4 bases and J gave up 4 bases, with 18 bases separating them. CDR3 length: 16 residues. Germline V gene sequence: CDR1 SGHDT, CDR2 YYEEEE. CDR3 in amino acids: CASSPRRDTLGNTIYF. The CDR3 DNA reads as TGTGCCAGCAGCCCAAGGCGGGACACCCTCGGAAACACCATATATTTT.

V gene TRBV19 combines with J gene TRBJ1-6; the D is unclear. With 3 bases removed from V and 8 bases from J, the gap between germline ends came to 11 bases. The germline V gene encodes CDR1 LNHDA and CDR2 SQIVND (reference sequence). The CDR3 runs to 14 residues. As DNA, the CDR3 is TGTGCCAGTAGTATTCAAGCCAGCTATTCACCCCTCCACTTT. As protein: CASSIQASYSPLHF.

V and J are TRBV19 and TRBJ1-1; D remains ambiguous. The CDR3 has 12 residues. CDR1 is LNHDA and CDR2 is SQIVND in the germline V gene (reference sequence). The V end was cut by 8 bases, the J end by 5 bases, with 12 bases between. The CDR3 DNA reads as TGTGCCAGTCGACTTAAGGGTACTGAAGCTTTCTTT. Its protein product is CASRLKGTEAFF.

J is TRBJ2-3 and V is TRBV7-8, with no clear D. V was trimmed by 4 bases and J by 1 base, leaving 12 bases between them. Germline CDR1 and CDR2: SGHVS and FQNEAQ. The CDR3 sequence is 15 residues long. The chain's CDR3 is CASSSRAWGTDTQYF. In nucleotides, the CDR3 is TGTGCCAGCAGCTCGAGAGCGTGGGGCACAGATACGCAGTATTTT.

The chain couples TRBV6-5 to TRBJ1-1; D is perhaps TRBD1 (5 bases). V lost 7 bases, J lost 6 bases, and 12 bases lay in between. There are 12 residues in the CDR3. Germline V gene lookup returns CDR1 MNHEY and CDR2 SVGAGI. CDR3 in amino acids: CASIIGDAEAFF. The CDR3 DNA sequence: TGTGCCAGCATTATAGGGGACGCTGAAGCTTTCTTT.

The chain carries TRBV5-4 and TRBJ2-1; 7 bases line up with TRBD2. This CDR3 has 15 amino acids. Germline values: CDR1 SGHNT, CDR2 YYREEE (reference sequence). Trimming cost V 1 base and J 1 base; bases outside gene matches: 2. The CDR3 sequence is CASSLNGGSYNEQFF. As DNA, the CDR3 is TGTGCCAGCAGCTTGAACGGGGGGTCCTACAATGAGCAGTTCTTC.

The chain recombines TRBV12-5 with TRBJ2-3; TRBD2 agrees at 8 bases. CDR3 length: 15 residues. Germline V gives CDR1 LGHNT, CDR2 FRNRAP. V was clipped by 6 bases and J by 5 bases; unmatched bases: 10. The CDR3 DNA reads TGTGCTAGTGGCCCGGGGGGGGCCGGCGGAGATACGCAGTATTTT. Translation gives CASGPGGAGGDTQYF.

The CDR3 reads CSVSPRGYNEQFF. In DNA form, the CDR3 reads TGCAGCGTCAGTCCGCGGGGTTACAATGAGCAGTTCTTC. V and J are TRBV29-1 and TRBJ2-1; weak D call: TRBD2 (6 bases). The CDR3 is made up of 13 amino acids. Trimming removed 6 bases from V and 4 bases from J, with 13 bases in between. Germline CDR1 is SQVTM and CDR2 is ANQGSEA.

This clone was observed a handful of times. The V gene is TRBV5-1, the J gene TRBJ2-2; D is ambiguous. The CDR3 contains 13 residues. Trimming shortened V by 4 bases and J by 6 bases, and 10 bases separated the two germline ends. CDR1 and CDR2 from the germline V gene are SGHRS and YFSETQ. The CDR3 here is CASSGVQAGELFF. CDR3 DNA: TGCGCCAGCAGCGGGGTTCAGGCCGGGGAGCTGTTTTTT.

The chain uses TRBV2 and TRBJ2-7; 8 bases are shared with TRBD2. After removal of 7 bases from V and 3 bases from J, the junction contained 5 bases not matched to a gene. CDR1 SNHLY and CDR2 FYNNEI come from the germline V gene. The CDR3 runs to 13 residues. As DNA, the CDR3 is TGTGCCAGCACGGGAGGGGTTGGCTACGAGCAGTACTTC. This translates into CASTGGVGYEQYF.

This chain links TRBV29-1 with TRBJ1-6, with D possibly matching TRBD1 (6 bases). This CDR3 has 12 residues. Trimming took off 6 bases at V and 10 bases at J, with 13 bases between the two ends. CDR1 and CDR2 from the germline V gene are SQVTM and ANQGSEA. The CDR3 nucleotides read TGCAGCGTCTCCGAAACAGGGTCACCCCTCCACTTT. The encoded protein is CSVSETGSPLHF. The variable domain in full, with the rest retrieved from reference TRBV29-1 and TRBJ1-6, is SAVISQKPSRDICQRGTSLTIQCQVDSQVTMMFWYRQQPGQSLTLIATANQGSEATYESGFVIDKFPISRPNLTFSTLTVSNMSPEDSSIYLCSVSETGSPLHFGNGTRLTVT.

J is TRBJ1-1 and V is TRBV25-1, with 12 bases aligning to TRBD1. J gave up 4 bases and V 6 bases, and 3 bases lay outside the gene matches. Germline assignment: CDR1 MGHDK and CDR2 SYGVNS. The CDR3 spans 14 residues. CDR3 DNA: TGTGCCAGCAGGGGACAGGGGGCGGGCACTGAAGCTTTCTTT. Translation gives CASRGQGAGTEAFF.

This clone was observed a single time. This chain connects TRBV12-5 to TRBJ2-3, with a weak D call TRBD1 (5 bases). The length of the CDR3 is 14 residues. CDR1 and CDR2 (germline): LGHNT, FRNRAP. V was shortened by 3 bases and J by 5 bases, with 12 bases between the two germline ends. The DNA for the CDR3 is TGTGCTAGTGGTTTAGGCAGGGTGGGAGATACGCAGTATTTT. Protein sequence: CASGLGRVGDTQYF.

The chain is built from TRBV5-5 and TRBJ1-5, with TRBD1 as a possible D gene (5 bases). Looked up from germline, CDR1 is SGHKS and CDR2 is YYEKEE (reference sequence). The ends were cut back, 4 bases at V and 4 bases at J, with 15 bases in the middle. The CDR3 contains 15 residues. The CDR3 DNA is TGTGCCAGCAGCCAACCGGGACTCCAAAATCAGCCCCAGCATTTT. This sequence encodes CASSQPGLQNQPQHF.

The chain joins TRBV5-4 to TRBJ2-6, with D perhaps being TRBD1 or TRBD2 (5 bases each). CDR3 length equals 15 residues. Germline CDR1 reads SGHNT; CDR2 reads YYREEE (reference sequence). V shed 4 bases and J shed 2 bases, with 10 bases lying between them. In nucleotides, the CDR3 is TGTGCCAGCAGCGGGGCGGGCGCTGGGGCCAACGTCCTGACTTTC. Translation: CASSGAGAGANVLTF.

This chain links TRBV3-1 (or the pseudogene TRBV3-2) with TRBJ2-5; the match to TRBD2 covers 7 bases. V lost 6 bases to trimming and J lost 3 bases; unmatched junction nucleotides: 4. The CDR3 totals 13 residues. Germline assignment: CDR1 LGHDT and CDR2 YNNKEL (reference sequence). The CDR3 here is CASSFAGEETQYF. In DNA, the CDR3 is TGTGCCAGCAGTTTCGCGGGGGAAGAGACCCAGTACTTC.

The chain is built from TRBV3-1 (or the pseudogene TRBV3-2) and TRBJ1-6; maybe TRBD1 (6 bases). CDR3 size: 15 residues. Trimming took 4 bases from V and 3 from J, leaving 10 bases between them. Germline CDR1 reads LGHDT; CDR2 reads YNNKEL (reference sequence). The CDR3 bases are TGTGCCAGCAGCCCCGACAGGATCTATAATTCACCCCTCCACTTT. This encodes CASSPDRIYNSPLHF.

The chain has TRBV12-3 or TRBV12-4 and TRBJ1-6; perhaps TRBD1 as D (6 bases). The CDR3 covers 13 residues. The ends were cut back, 6 bases at V and 6 bases at J, with 9 bases in the middle. This CDR3 reads CASSGQLNSPLHF. The CDR3, as DNA: TGTGCCAGCAGCGGACAGCTTAATTCACCCCTCCACTTT.

The chain recombines TRBV6-5 with TRBJ1-1; D is unresolved. From germline, CDR1 is MNHEY and CDR2 SVGAGI. This CDR3 region has 12 residues. Trimming left V 5 bases short and J 9 bases short, with 13 bases between. In nucleotides, the CDR3 is TGTGCCAGCAGTCCCTCCGGGCCCCAAGCTTTCTTT. It translates to CASSPSGPQAFF.

CDR3 coding DNA: TGTGCCAGCAGTTACTCGCGCCTGGGACAGGCACATGAAAAACTGTTTTTT. Protein: CASSYSRLGQAHEKLFF. The chain has TRBV6-2 or TRBV6-3 and TRBJ1-4; TRBD1 matches 8 bases. This CDR3 is built from 17 residues. Germline V lookup: CDR1 MNHEY, CDR2 SVGEGT. V lost 0 bases to trimming and J lost 6 bases; unmatched junction nucleotides: 9.

As DNA, the CDR3 is TGCGCCAGCAGCCCCGGGACTAGTGCAGATACGCAGTATTTT. The encoded protein is CASSPGTSADTQYF. This rearrangement joins TRBV5-1 to TRBJ2-3; 8 nucleotides align to TRBD2. In germline, CDR1 is SGHRS, CDR2 YFSETQ. With V trimmed by 4 bases and J by 4 bases, 5 bases remained unmatched. The CDR3 runs to 14 residues.

The CDR3 nucleotides are TGTGCCAGCAGCTCCTCTAGGGGCCGGGAGACCCAGTACTTC. This gives the protein CASSSSRGRETQYF. This chain links TRBV9 with TRBJ2-5, with a possible D match to TRBD1 (5 bases). V was cut by 4 bases and J by 5 bases, with 15 bases left in between. In germline, CDR1 is SGDLS, CDR2 YYNGEE. This CDR3 has 14 residues.

This clone was detected only a few times. This rearrangement joins TRBV5-1 to TRBJ2-7, with TRBD1 matching over 12 bases. The ends lost 4 bases at V and 1 base at J; junction bases unmatched: 6. This CDR3 is built from 16 residues. CDR1 and CDR2 from the germline V gene are SGHRS and YFSETQ. In nucleotides, the CDR3 is TGCGCCAGCAGCCCAGGGACAGGGGGCGGTTCCTACGAGCAGTACTTC. Protein product: CASSPGTGGGSYEQYF. The full variable domain, in which reference TRBV5-1 and TRBJ2-7 provide the parts outside the CDR3, is KAGVTQTPRYLIKTRGQQVTLSCSPISGHRSVSWYQQTPGQGLQFLFEYFSETQRNKGNFPGRFSGRQFSNSRSEMNVSTLELGDSALYLCASSPGTGGGSYEQYFGPGTRLTVT.

This chain connects TRBV2 to TRBJ2-3, with 8 nucleotides matching TRBD2. V was pared by 4 bases and J by 5 bases, with 5 bases of the junction left unmatched. The germline V gene has CDR1 SNHLY and CDR2 FYNNEI. The CDR3 runs 14 residues. The CDR3 here is CASSVGGAGDTQYF. The CDR3 DNA reads TGTGCCAGCAGTGTCGGGGGGGCAGGAGATACGCAGTATTTT. Complete variable domain (other parts from reference TRBV2 and TRBJ2-3): EPEVTQTPSHQVTQMGQEVILRCVPISNHLYFYWYRQILGQKVEFLVSFYNNEISEKSEIFDDQFSVERPDGSNFTLKIRSTKLEDSAMYFCASSVGGAGDTQYFGPGTRLTVL.

This chain connects TRBV6-1 to TRBJ2-3; a possible D gene is TRBD1 (5 bases). Trimming shortened V by 3 bases and J by 5 bases, and 12 bases separated the two germline ends. Germline loops: CDR1 MNHNS, CDR2 SASEGT. This CDR3 spans 14 amino acids. CDR3 in amino acids: CASSELTARDTQYF. The CDR3, as DNA: TGTGCCAGCAGTGAGCTGACAGCTAGAGATACGCAGTATTTT.

The chain carries TRBV5-1 and TRBJ2-5; possibly TRBD1 or TRBD2 for D (5 bases each). The CDR3 runs to 15 residues. Germline loops: CDR1 SGHRS, CDR2 YFSETQ. V shed 3 bases and J shed 4 bases, with 16 bases lying between them. As DNA, the CDR3 is TGCGCCAGCAGCTCGGAGGCTTCAGGGAGAGAGACCCAGTACTTC. Translating gives CASSSEASGRETQYF.